What follows is one T cell receptor (beta chain) and its context. V was trimmed by 1 base and J by 1 base, leaving 11 bases between them. CDR1 SNHLY and CDR2 FYNNEI come from the germline V gene. This CDR3 has 15 amino acids. This sample is part of a study of blood T cells in healthy people across ages. PCR was performed a second time for roughly 7 to 12 cycles using a sample-barcoded 5' primer and a J-beta primer mix. TCRdb re-derived calls from the 5' RACE reads in MiXCR, one entry per CDR3 protein. The sample has about 780,000 distinct CDR3 sequences, 35% to 50% seen once. V gene TRBV2 combines with J gene TRBJ2-7; D is ambiguous. This clonotype was sampled from a man older than 75 in good health. The sample comprised blood. The CDR3 sequence is CASSEGQSRSYEQYF. The CDR3, as DNA: TGTGCCAGCAGTGAAGGTCAAAGCCGGTCCTACGAGCAGTACTTC.